The 24 T cell receptor beta chains in this list originate from one sample, sequenced in a study of response to subunit inactivated influenza vaccine. MiXCR, run by TCRdb on the RT-PCR reads, gives a single entry per CDR3 protein. The top ten hold about 28% of the sample, which has some 190,000 distinct CDR3 sequences, around 15% seen once. The material sequenced was CD8+ T cells sorted from PBMCs, taken less than 6 days after vaccination. The origin of the receptors is a man in his fifties or sixties who received an inactivated influenza vaccine.

The V gene is TRBV6-6, the J gene TRBJ2-1, with D perhaps matching TRBD1 (6 bases). CDR3 length: 13 amino acids. From germline, CDR1 is MNHNY and CDR2 SVGAGI (reference sequence). With 7 bases removed from V and 3 bases from J, the gap between germline ends came to 10 bases. This CDR3 is CASTIQGYNEQFF. For the CDR3, the DNA is TGTGCCAGCACCATACAGGGCTACAATGAGCAGTTCTTC.

This clonotype showed up just a few times. The chain recombines TRBV7-9 with TRBJ2-5, with D unresolved. Germline CDR1 is SEHNR and CDR2 is FQNEAQ (reference sequence). This CDR3 has 12 residues. Trimming took off 3 bases at V and 5 bases at J, with 7 bases between the two ends. CDR3: CASSLLEETQYF. CDR3 DNA sequence: TGTGCCAGCAGCTTGCTTGAGGAGACCCAGTACTTC. The entire variable domain, with the rest obtained from reference TRBV7-9 and TRBJ2-5, is as follows: DTGVSQNPRHKITKRGQNVTFRCDPISEHNRLYWYRQTLGQGPEFLTYFQNEAQLEKSRLLSDRFSAERPKGSFSTLEIQRTEQGDSAMYLCASSLLEETQYFGPGTRLLVL.

The V call is TRBV20-1, the J call TRBJ2-7; weak D call: TRBD1 (5 bases). The CDR3 covers 12 residues. Germline CDR1 reads DFQATT; CDR2 reads SNEGSKA (reference sequence). V lost 3 bases and J lost 4, with 10 bases in between. The CDR3 protein is CSASLQGYEQYF. In DNA form, the CDR3 reads TGCAGTGCTAGTCTTCAGGGATACGAGCAGTACTTC.

V gene TRBV28 combines with J gene TRBJ2-5; the D gene is possibly TRBD1 (6 bases). CDR1 and CDR2 (germline): MDHEN, SYDVKM. The CDR3 totals 14 residues. V dropped 2 bases and J dropped 1 base, with 8 bases sitting between them. The CDR3 DNA is TGTGCCAGCAGTTTAGACAGGAGCCAAGAGACCCAGTACTTC. Protein product: CASSLDRSQETQYF.

V is TRBV28 and J is TRBJ1-5; D is ambiguous. The CDR3 totals 14 residues. The germline V gene has CDR1 MDHEN and CDR2 SYDVKM. V gave up 7 bases and J gave up 0 bases, with 10 bases separating them. The CDR3 sequence: CASNRPDSNQPQHF. In DNA form, the CDR3 reads TGTGCCAGCAACCGACCCGATAGCAATCAGCCCCAGCATTTT.

In this sample, this clonotype turned up many times. This chain uses TRBV6-2 or TRBV6-3 with TRBJ2-2; no definite D call. CDR3 size: 17 residues. Germline assignment: CDR1 MNHEY and CDR2 SVGEGT. V was pared by 2 bases and J by 0 bases, with 13 bases between. Here the CDR3 reads CASSYTYWISNTGELFF. Here the CDR3 DNA reads TGTGCCAGCAGTTACACATACTGGATTTCGAACACCGGGGAGCTGTTTTTT.

The rearrangement joins TRBV6-1 to TRBJ2-1, with 7 bases matching TRBD1. The trim removed 7 bases at V and 7 bases at J, leaving 7 bases unmatched. The length of the CDR3 is 13 residues. CDR1 and CDR2 (germline): MNHNS, SASEGT. CDR3: CASNRQGWNEQFF. The CDR3 nucleotides read TGTGCCAGCAACCGACAGGGTTGGAATGAGCAGTTCTTC.

This clonotype was observed a few times. The J gene is TRBJ2-1, the V gene TRBV9; 11 positions match TRBD2. CDR1 and CDR2 from the germline V gene are SGDLS and YYNGEE. The length of the CDR3 is 15 residues. Trimming took 3 bases from V and 6 from J; bases not matched to a gene: 5. CDR3 sequence reads: CASSDSGRALNEQFF. In DNA, the CDR3 is TGTGCCAGCAGCGATAGCGGGAGGGCCCTCAATGAGCAGTTCTTC.

The chain couples TRBV7-6 to TRBJ2-2; perhaps TRBD1 as D (6 bases). Germline V gene data show CDR1 as SGHVS and CDR2 as FNYEAQ. With 4 bases removed from V and 9 bases from J, the gap between germline ends came to 21 bases. The CDR3 loop spans 16 amino acids. The CDR3 loop reads CASSSHPIRGHRELFF. The CDR3 DNA is TGTGCCAGCAGCTCCCACCCGATTCGGGGACACCGGGAGCTGTTTTTT.

V and J are TRBV7-9 and TRBJ2-7; possible D gene TRBD1, 5 bases. Germline V gene lookup returns CDR1 SEHNR and CDR2 FQNEAQ (reference sequence). The V end lost 2 bases, the J end lost 2 bases, and 13 bases lay between the germline ends. This CDR3 comprises 15 residues. The CDR3 DNA reads TGTGCCAGCAGCTTATCAGGGAAAAGTACCTACGAGCAGTACTTC. Residues: CASSLSGKSTYEQYF. Combining the CDR3 with reference TRBV7-9 and TRBJ2-7 gives the whole variable domain DTGVSQNPRHKITKRGQNVTFRCDPISEHNRLYWYRQTLGQGPEFLTYFQNEAQLEKSRLLSDRFSAERPKGSFSTLEIQRTEQGDSAMYLCASSLSGKSTYEQYFGPGTRLTVT.

This clonotype was seen more than once but under ten times. This chain links TRBV5-1 with TRBJ2-1; D assignment may be TRBD1 or TRBD2 (6 bases each). This CDR3 is 16 amino acids long. Germline-derived CDR1 and CDR2 are SGHRS and YFSETQ. With 0 bases removed from V and 1 base from J, the gap between germline ends came to 11 bases. The CDR3 is CASSLDGGLSYNEQFF. In DNA, the CDR3 is TGCGCCAGCAGCTTGGACGGGGGCCTATCCTACAATGAGCAGTTCTTC.

The rearrangement uses TRBV4-3 and TRBJ1-1; possibly TRBD1 for D (6 bases). In germline, CDR1 is LGHNA, CDR2 YSLEER. CDR3 length equals 18 residues. Between the trimmed V and J ends, which lost 4 bases and 5 bases, there was a span of 26 bases. CDR3: CASSLSWVDRQAGTEAFF. CDR3 sequence (DNA): TGCGCCAGCAGCCTAAGTTGGGTTGACCGACAGGCGGGGACTGAAGCTTTCTTT.

This chain joins TRBV7-3 and TRBJ2-3; 11 nucleotides line up with TRBD2. Unmatched junction bases numbered 4, after V lost 5 bases and J lost 0 bases. CDR1 is SGHTA, CDR2 FQGTGA, per germline. The CDR3 has 16 residues. The CDR3 here is CASSTGLAGSTDTQYF. The CDR3 nucleotides are TGTGCCAGCAGCACAGGACTAGCGGGTAGCACAGATACGCAGTATTTT.

V usage is TRBV12-3 or TRBV12-4 and J usage is TRBJ2-1; D gene uncertain. The CDR3 is 12 amino acids. The V and J ends lost 4 bases and 6 bases respectively, with 7 bases between them. This chain's CDR3 is CASSSTLNEQFF. The CDR3 DNA is TGTGCCAGCAGTTCCACCCTCAATGAGCAGTTCTTC.

This sequence joins TRBV7-9 and TRBJ2-3; D is possibly TRBD2 (6 bases). V lost 3 bases and J 2 bases, leaving 18 bases between the germline ends. This CDR3 is built from 17 residues. The germline V gene has CDR1 SEHNR and CDR2 FQNEAQ (reference sequence). The CDR3 sequence: CASSFGISGLFTDTQYF. The CDR3 DNA reads as TGTGCCAGCAGCTTCGGTATTAGCGGCTTATTCACAGATACGCAGTATTTT.

This clonotype was counted many times. V and J are TRBV9 and TRBJ2-5, with 7 bases fitting TRBD2. Germline V gives CDR1 SGDLS, CDR2 YYNGEE. V gave up 4 bases and J gave up 2 bases; unmatched junction bases: 5. The CDR3 has 14 residues. This chain's CDR3 is CASSPRGDQETQYF. The CDR3 nucleotides read TGTGCCAGCAGCCCCCGGGGGGATCAAGAGACCCAGTACTTC.

CDR3 DNA sequence: TGTGCCAGCAGTTTATTCTTCTGGCAGGGAGTACTGAACGGGGAGCTGTTTTTT. Protein sequence: CASSLFFWQGVLNGELFF. The chain employs TRBV28 and TRBJ2-2; D is possibly TRBD1 or TRBD2 (5 bases each). This CDR3 contains 18 residues. Germline loops: CDR1 MDHEN, CDR2 SYDVKM. Trimming shortened V by 1 base and J by 7 bases, and 22 bases separated the two germline ends.

The V gene is TRBV5-1, the J gene TRBJ2-1, with D maybe TRBD1 (6 bases). The V gene lost 6 bases and the J gene lost 0 bases, with 16 bases spanning the gap. The CDR3 is made up of 16 amino acids. Germline CDR1 SGHRS, CDR2 YFSETQ. The CDR3 protein is CASTDRDTSSYNEQFF. The CDR3 DNA is TGCGCCAGCACAGACCGGGACACTAGCTCCTACAATGAGCAGTTCTTC.

The sample holds many counts of this clonotype. The chain links TRBV7-2 to TRBJ1-1; D unresolved. The germline V gene encodes CDR1 SGHTA and CDR2 FQGNSA. V lost 5 bases, J lost 1 base, and 11 bases lay in between. The CDR3 contains 14 residues. The CDR3 nucleotides read TGTGCCAGCAGCCCACTTAACTCGAACACTGAAGCTTTCTTT. It is translated as CASSPLNSNTEAFF.

The chain employs TRBV27 and TRBJ2-7, with D tentatively TRBD1 (5 bases). The germline V and J ends were trimmed by 5 bases and 2 bases, with 13 bases remaining between them. The germline V gene encodes CDR1 MNHEY and CDR2 SMNVEV (reference sequence). This CDR3 has 14 residues. This chain's CDR3 is CASSPGHSAYEQYF. The CDR3 DNA sequence: TGTGCCAGCAGTCCAGGACACAGTGCCTACGAGCAGTACTTC.

Only a few counts were recorded for this clonotype. This chain uses TRBV5-1 with TRBJ2-7, with D hard to call. There are 14 residues in the CDR3. Between the trimmed V and J ends, which lost 2 bases and 0 bases, there was a span of 9 bases. Germline CDR1 SGHRS, CDR2 YFSETQ. CDR3 sequence reads: CASSLIPDSYEQYF. DNA of the CDR3: TGCGCCAGCAGCTTAATCCCAGACTCCTACGAGCAGTACTTC.

This chain links TRBV27 with TRBJ2-7; D gene uncertain. Germline CDR1 and CDR2: MNHEY and SMNVEV (reference sequence). This CDR3 spans 14 amino acids. V was clipped by 3 bases and J by 0 bases, with 9 bases between them. CDR3 amino acids: CASSFGGFSYEQYF. Written as DNA, the CDR3 is TGTGCCAGCAGTTTCGGCGGATTCTCCTACGAGCAGTACTTC.

This clonotype came up a few times. The chain carries TRBV4-1 and TRBJ2-1; TRBD2 agrees at 9 bases. The V gene end was trimmed by 0 bases and the J gene end by 8 bases; junction bases not matched to a gene: 11. Germline V lookup: CDR1 MGHRA, CDR2 YSYEKL. The CDR3 totals 17 residues. The CDR3 here is CASSQDRLAGTLYEQFF. As DNA, the CDR3 is TGCGCCAGCAGCCAAGATCGTCTAGCGGGGACACTATATGAGCAGTTCTTC.

J is TRBJ2-1 and V is TRBV4-3, with 7 bases identical to TRBD2. The CDR3 loop spans 15 amino acids. Trimming removed 2 bases from V and 1 base from J; junction bases left unmatched: 2. In germline, CDR1 is LGHNA, CDR2 YSLEER. The CDR3 nucleotides read TGCGCCAGCAGCCAATCTAGCGGTTCCTACAATGAGCAGTTCTTC. Amino acid sequence: CASSQSSGSYNEQFF.